The subject of this entry is one T cell receptor beta chain. Its cognate antigen is unknown. The data were obtained in a study of human T cells and chemical hapten exposure. Background on the study: The study traced per-sample TCR yield variation mainly to small differences in pooled library volumes.

Study findings and constraints: There were significantly more large CDR3 similarity clusters among expanded TCRs than among controls.

The time point denotes: patch test 1, 2 weeks after DPC sensitization. Documented treatment: therapeutic diphenylcyclopropenone sensitization with weekly scalp DPC. This CDR3 is built from 16 residues. CDR1 MNHNY and CDR2 SVGAGI come from the germline V gene (reference sequence). The ends were cut back, 5 bases at V and 6 bases at J, with 17 bases in the middle. TCRdb processed the RACE reads anew with MiXCR; each CDR3 protein has one entry. Of over 75,000 distinct CDR3 sequences detected, approximately 8% appear once; the ten largest clones hold less than 2%. The genes are TRBV6-6 and TRBJ1-6; D might be TRBD1 (5 bases). Specimen: whole blood, collected in connection with sensitization to the hapten diphenylcyclopropenone (DPC). The sequence came from a woman aged 25 to 39 with alopecia areata. Some clones in this sample may be carry-over from other donors' samples. The DNA of the CDR3 is TGTGCCAGCAGTCGGAGGGACGGACCCGCTAATTCACCCCTCCACTTT. This gives the protein CASSRRDGPANSPLHF.